This entry concerns a single T cell receptor (beta chain). Its antigen is as yet unknown. The germline V gene has CDR1 SEHNR and CDR2 FQNEAQ (reference sequence). Trimming at V came to 3 bases and at J to 7 bases, leaving 5 bases not matched to a gene. This CDR3 is built from 15 residues. TCRdb's copy holds only in-frame clones and misses some; the assay was immunoSEQ multiplex PCR. The sample has over 400,000 clones, roughly 90% seen once; the top ten hold approximately 1.6%. Treatment denoted: around 19 received Ad26.COV2.S at low or high dose, single or two shots; 5 received placebo; per-sample allocation not given. Vaccine and placebo recipients were sampled on day 63 after the first injection. Boston provided a donor who was an adult aged 18-55 years. The sample is drawn from a study of Ad26.COV2.S vaccination and SARS-CoV-2 variants. General observations from the study: Placebo recipients had lower spike-specific TCR breadth than vaccine recipients.

Sequencing used peripheral blood, obtained in a trial of Ad26.COV2.S vaccine versus placebo. The origin of this receptor is a person aged 18-65 years who received the Ad26.COV2.S COVID-19 vaccine or a placebo. This chain connects TRBV7-9 to TRBJ2-3, with TRBD2 matching over 12 bases. CDR3 sequence reads: CASSFLAGGYNTQYF. DNA for the CDR3: TGTGCCAGCAGCTTCCTAGCGGGGGGGTATAATACGCAGTATTTT.